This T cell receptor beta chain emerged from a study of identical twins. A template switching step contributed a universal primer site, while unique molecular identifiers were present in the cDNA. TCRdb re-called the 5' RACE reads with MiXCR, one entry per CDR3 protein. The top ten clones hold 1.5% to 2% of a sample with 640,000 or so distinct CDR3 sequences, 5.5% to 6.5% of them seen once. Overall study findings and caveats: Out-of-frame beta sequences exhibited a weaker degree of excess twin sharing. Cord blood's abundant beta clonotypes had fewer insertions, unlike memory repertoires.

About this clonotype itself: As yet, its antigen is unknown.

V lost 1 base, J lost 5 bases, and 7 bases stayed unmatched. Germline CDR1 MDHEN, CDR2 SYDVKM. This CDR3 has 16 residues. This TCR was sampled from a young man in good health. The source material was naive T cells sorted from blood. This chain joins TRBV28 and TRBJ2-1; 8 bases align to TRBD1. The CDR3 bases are TGTGCCAGCAGTTTATTGTCAGGGGGCTTAGACAATGAGCAGTTCTTC. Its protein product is CASSLLSGGLDNEQFF.